Below, 21 T cell receptor beta chains from the same sample are listed, as sequenced in a study of blood T cell repertoires in COVID-19. Libraries were prepared by immunoSEQ multiplex PCR; TCRdb keeps only in-frame clonotypes and omits some of them. The data contain hundreds of thousands of clones, 85% to 90% of them seen just once; the ten biggest clones take up roughly 1.1%. Sequencing was carried out using PBMCs or T cells enriched from blood (not recorded which). The receptors were gathered from a man aged 25-45 years who had recovered from COVID-19.

This clone has only a few counts. This chain uses TRBV7-9 with TRBJ2-1; D might be TRBD2 (5 bases). This CDR3 region has 14 residues. In germline, CDR1 is SEHNR, CDR2 FQNEAQ (reference sequence). The V end lost 7 bases, the J end lost 8 bases, and 18 bases lay between the germline ends. The CDR3 DNA follows: TGTGCCAGCACCCCGACCGGGGAACACCATGAGCAGTTCTTC. This encodes CASTPTGEHHEQFF.

The chain employs TRBV5-1 and TRBJ2-1, with 13 bases fitting TRBD2. Unmatched junction bases numbered 6, after V lost 4 bases and J lost 8 bases. The CDR3 is 15 residues long. Germline V CDR1 and CDR2: SGHRS, YFSETQ. CDR3 protein: CASSLGLAGLDEQFF. Written as DNA, the CDR3 is TGCGCCAGCAGCCTGGGACTAGCGGGATTGGATGAGCAGTTCTTC.

The CDR3 region has the DNA TGCGCCAGCAGCCAAACAGGGACCTATGGCTACACCTTC. As protein: CASSQTGTYGYTF. This chain uses TRBV4-1 with TRBJ1-2, with a tentative D call TRBD1 (6 bases). Germline V lookup: CDR1 MGHRA, CDR2 YSYEKL. The V end lost 2 bases, the J end lost 4 bases, and 8 bases lay between the germline ends. This CDR3 is 13 amino acids long.

The rearrangement links TRBV30 to TRBJ1-5; a possible D gene is TRBD1 (6 bases). The germline V gene has CDR1 GTSNPN and CDR2 SVGIG (reference sequence). Trimming pared 0 bases from V and 5 bases from J, leaving 14 bases between. The CDR3 spans 15 residues. As DNA, the CDR3 is TGTGCCTGGAGTGTGAATTCAGGGGTCGATCAGCCCCAGCATTTT. This sequence encodes CAWSVNSGVDQPQHF.

The J gene is TRBJ2-1, the V gene TRBV11-3, with D unclear. V was clipped by 1 base and J by 6 bases, with 4 bases between them. From germline, CDR1 is SGHNT and CDR2 YENEEA. The CDR3 is 12 amino acids. Here the CDR3 reads CASSLVSNEQFF. The CDR3 nucleotides are TGTGCCAGCAGCTTAGTCTCCAATGAGCAGTTCTTC.

This chain links TRBV29-1 with TRBJ2-3; 7 bases are a match to TRBD2. The CDR3 contains 14 residues. The trim removed 4 bases at V and 2 bases at J, leaving 6 bases unmatched. Germline CDR1 reads SQVTM; CDR2 reads ANQGSEA. Here the CDR3 DNA reads TGCAGCGTTGGTACGCGGGAGTACACAGATACGCAGTATTTT. This encodes CSVGTREYTDTQYF.

This clone appeared a single time. The chain couples TRBV15 to TRBJ2-3; D is uncertain. V lost 2 bases, J lost 6 bases, and 15 bases lay in between. Germline-derived CDR1 and CDR2 are LNHNV and YYDKDF (reference sequence). The length of the CDR3 is 15 residues. DNA of the CDR3: TGTGCCACCAGCAGAAAAGACCCTAGAGTCGATACGCAGTATTTT. Translating gives CATSRKDPRVDTQYF.

The rearrangement links TRBV15 to TRBJ2-1; possible D gene TRBD2, 6 bases. Germline loops: CDR1 LNHNV, CDR2 YYDKDF (reference sequence). Deletions cut 0 bases from V and 7 bases from J, with 16 bases between. This CDR3 spans 16 amino acids. DNA for the CDR3: TGTGCCACCAGCAGAGAAGGGACTCCCTTGAGTAATGAGCAGTTCTTC. Translated: CATSREGTPLSNEQFF.

The CDR3 DNA is TGTGCCTGGAGTGTCCGTCAGAATCAGCCCCAGCATTTT. Protein: CAWSVRQNQPQHF. The chain couples TRBV30 to TRBJ1-5; D gene ambiguous. The CDR3 has 13 residues. With 0 bases removed from V and 4 bases from J, the gap between germline ends came to 7 bases. CDR1 GTSNPN and CDR2 SVGIG come from the germline V gene (reference sequence).

The rearrangement joins TRBV6-1 to TRBJ2-5, with 14 positions matching TRBD2. The CDR3 is made up of 18 amino acids. From germline, CDR1 is MNHNS and CDR2 SASEGT. Germline trimming cut 4 bases from V and 2 bases from J; bases unmatched to any gene: 9. CDR3 DNA sequence: TGTGCCAGCAGTGCGCAGGGGACTAGCGGGAGTCAGCAAGAGACCCAGTACTTC. Translating it yields CASSAQGTSGSQQETQYF.

This clone was observed once. This chain joins TRBV7-9 and TRBJ2-2; D may be TRBD1 (6 bases). The V and J ends lost 4 bases and 0 bases respectively, with 12 bases between them. The CDR3 totals 16 residues. CDR1 SEHNR and CDR2 FQNEAQ come from the germline V gene (reference sequence). The CDR3 DNA is TGTGCCAGCAGCTCAGGTGGGACATCGAACACCGGGGAGCTGTTTTTT. Its translation: CASSSGGTSNTGELFF.

The chain is built from TRBV29-1 and TRBJ2-1; the D gene is possibly TRBD1 (6 bases). Trimming shortened V by 7 bases and J by 12 bases, and 19 bases separated the two germline ends. The germline CDR1 and CDR2 sequences are SQVTM and ANQGSEA. This CDR3 region has 12 residues. DNA for the CDR3: TGCAGCGCCGACTTACAGGGTGGGCGGCAGTTCTTC. Protein product: CSADLQGGRQFF.

The V gene is TRBV10-3, the J gene TRBJ2-7, with D uncertain. CDR1 and CDR2 (germline): ENHRY, SYGVKD. Trimming removed 0 bases at V and 7 bases at J, with 10 bases between. CDR3 length equals 13 residues. This CDR3 is CAISESNRREQYF. The DNA for the CDR3 is TGTGCCATCAGTGAGTCTAACCGCAGGGAGCAGTACTTC.

The V and J genes are TRBV10-1 and TRBJ2-1; 7 bases fit TRBD2. Germline CDR1 is WNHNN and CDR2 is SYGVQD (reference sequence). The V segment lost 1 base and the J segment 7 bases; nucleotides outside the gene matches: 7. This CDR3 is built from 15 residues. CDR3 nucleotides: TGCGCCAGCAGTGAGTTTGCGGGAGTCTCAAATGAGCAGTTCTTC. This gives the protein CASSEFAGVSNEQFF.

With regard to this clone: In the same sample, other DNA sequences code for this CDR3. The genes are TRBV18 and TRBJ2-1, with 7 bases fitting TRBD1. In germline, CDR1 is KGHSH, CDR2 LQKENI. V lost 2 bases to trimming and J lost 4 bases; unmatched junction nucleotides: 5. CDR3 size: 15 residues. CDR3 sequence: CASSPRQGSYNEQFF. The CDR3, as DNA: TGTGCCAGCTCACCAAGACAGGGAAGTTACAATGAGCAGTTCTTC.

The rearrangement links TRBV7-9 to TRBJ1-3; D not resolved. The CDR3 totals 14 residues. Germline CDR1 is SEHNR and CDR2 is FQNEAQ (reference sequence). Trimming cost V 1 base and J 0 bases, with 4 bases left between them. The CDR3 loop is CASSLGYSGNTIYF. CDR3 DNA: TGTGCCAGCAGCTTAGGCTACTCTGGAAACACCATATATTTT.

This clone was seen once. The chain links TRBV4-1 to TRBJ2-1; 8 bases are shared with TRBD2. The CDR3 length is 15 residues. In germline, CDR1 is MGHRA, CDR2 YSYEKL. The junction had 11 bases not matched to a gene; V was cut back by 6 bases and J by 7 bases. The CDR3 DNA sequence: TGCGCCAGCAGTCCTGTGAGCGGGAGAGGTAATGAGCAGTTCTTC. Amino acid sequence: CASSPVSGRGNEQFF.

In its sample, this clone was seen once. The gene calls are TRBV28 and TRBJ2-3; a possible D gene is TRBD2 (5 bases). Trimming stripped 6 bases from V and 1 base from J, with 14 bases between. Germline V gene sequence: CDR1 MDHEN, CDR2 SYDVKM. The CDR3 is 15 residues long. CDR3 coding DNA: TGTGCCAGCAGCCCGGGGTATATCGGCACAGATACGCAGTATTTT. Translation: CASSPGYIGTDTQYF.

The J gene is TRBJ2-7, the V gene TRBV5-6, with 8 bases lining up with TRBD2. With V trimmed by 6 bases and J by 6 bases, 11 bases remained unmatched. The germline CDR1 and CDR2 sequences are SGHDT and YYEEEE. This CDR3 has 14 amino acids. DNA for the CDR3: TGTGCCAGCACCAAAAGCGGGAGCGACCTCGAGCAGTACTTC. It encodes CASTKSGSDLEQYF.

J is TRBJ1-6 and V is TRBV28; 7 bases map to TRBD1. Germline CDR1 and CDR2: MDHEN and SYDVKM. The CDR3 extends over 16 amino acids. V was clipped by 5 bases and J by 3 bases; unmatched bases: 7. The CDR3 sequence: CASSPGQTLYNSPLHF. The CDR3 DNA follows: TGTGCCAGCAGTCCGGGACAGACCCTCTATAATTCACCCCTCCACTTT.

Here the CDR3 DNA reads TGCGCCAGCAGCCACCCATCCGGGACTAGTCCTTACAATGAGCAGTTCTTC. Protein: CASSHPSGTSPYNEQFF. This rearrangement joins TRBV4-1 to TRBJ2-1, with TRBD2 matching 8 bases. V was pared by 3 bases and J by 4 bases, with 11 bases of the junction left unmatched. CDR1 and CDR2 from the germline V gene are MGHRA and YSYEKL. CDR3 length equals 17 residues.